This passage covers 21 T cell receptor beta chains from one sample sequenced in a study of early T cells in non-severe SARS-CoV-2 infection (dated by TCRdb to about 2021). Receptor libraries were prepared by 5' RACE. These reads were obtained on a NextSeq 500. TCRdb cleaned the public reads at Q25 with fastp, built clones with MiXCR and kept in-frame beta chains. Every CDR3 protein is listed once, alongside the most common genes and DNA of its rows. For this sample the table gives approximately 120,000 distinct CDR3 sequences, of which more than 13% were detected only once. Clones ranked in the top ten supply roughly 22% of the sample. The sequencing sample was made of whole blood. These receptor sequences come from an adult who was a healthcare worker with PCR-confirmed SARS-CoV-2 infection or an uninfected control (not recorded which).

This clonotype has only a few counts. This chain connects TRBV12-3 or TRBV12-4 to TRBJ1-1; perhaps TRBD1 as D (6 bases). This CDR3 is 14 amino acids long. Trimming left V 7 bases short and J 0 bases short, with 12 bases between. CDR3 sequence: CASTPGQMNTEAFF. The CDR3 DNA reads TGTGCCAGCACCCCGGGACAAATGAACACTGAAGCTTTCTTT.

The J gene is TRBJ2-5, the V gene TRBV3-1, with D hard to call. Germline-derived CDR1 and CDR2 are LGHDT and YNNKEL (reference sequence). CDR3 length: 12 residues. V dropped 3 bases and J dropped 3 bases, with 5 bases sitting between them. This CDR3 is CASSHSKETQYF. CDR3 sequence (DNA): TGTGCCAGCAGCCATTCTAAAGAGACCCAGTACTTC.

CDR3: CSARRGSATNEKLFF. In nucleotides, the CDR3 is TGCAGTGCTAGAAGAGGGTCGGCTACTAATGAAAAACTGTTTTTT. This chain uses TRBV20-1 with TRBJ1-4; D call uncertain. V dropped 2 bases and J dropped 2 bases, with 12 bases sitting between them. Germline CDR1 reads DFQATT; CDR2 reads SNEGSKA (reference sequence). This CDR3 contains 15 residues.

The chain uses TRBV4-1 and TRBJ2-4; D is unresolved. The CDR3 is made up of 17 amino acids. CDR1 MGHRA and CDR2 YSYEKL come from the germline V gene. V gave up 1 base and J gave up 0 bases, with 13 bases separating them. The CDR3 DNA reads TGCGCCAGCAGCCAAGGCGTTCTGAGCCCAGCCAAAAACATTCAGTACTTC. This encodes CASSQGVLSPAKNIQYF.

The chain combines TRBV29-1 with TRBJ1-5; no clear D gene. V gave up 4 bases and J gave up 0 bases, with 7 bases separating them. Germline values: CDR1 SQVTM, CDR2 ANQGSEA. CDR3 length: 13 residues. CDR3 in amino acids: CSVVENSNQPQHF. The CDR3 nucleotides are TGCAGCGTTGTGGAAAATAGCAATCAGCCCCAGCATTTT.

The sample holds many counts of this clonotype. The chain links TRBV20-1 to TRBJ1-1, with D possibly matching TRBD1 (6 bases). Germline V lookup: CDR1 DFQATT, CDR2 SNEGSKA (reference sequence). The ends were cut back, 6 bases at V and 1 base at J, with 6 bases in the middle. CDR3 size: 11 residues. The CDR3: CSAGGNTEAFF. The DNA for the CDR3 is TGCAGTGCAGGGGGGAACACTGAAGCTTTCTTT.

The chain carries TRBV20-1 and TRBJ2-5; 10 bases match TRBD1. CDR1 is DFQATT and CDR2 is SNEGSKA in the germline V gene (reference sequence). The CDR3 runs 15 residues. V trimming: 5 bases; J trimming: 3 bases; junction bases outside the gene matches: 9. CDR3 amino acids: CSAAPGTGVEETQYF. CDR3 coding DNA: TGCAGTGCTGCCCCCGGGACAGGGGTGGAAGAGACCCAGTACTTC.

DNA for the CDR3: TGTGCCAGCAGCCCCCCAGGTACCTACGAGCAGTACTTC. As protein: CASSPPGTYEQYF. The chain recombines TRBV2 with TRBJ2-7; D not certain. CDR3 length: 13 amino acids. Trimming stripped 6 bases from V and 2 bases from J, with 11 bases between. Germline V gives CDR1 SNHLY, CDR2 FYNNEI.

This clonotype has only a few counts. The V call is TRBV27, the J call TRBJ2-7; D not certain. The germline V and J ends were trimmed by 6 bases and 4 bases, with 13 bases remaining between them. This CDR3 contains 13 residues. Germline assignment: CDR1 MNHEY and CDR2 SMNVEV (reference sequence). The CDR3 nucleotides read TGTGCCAGCAGCCCCCTGGGGTGGTACGAGCAGTACTTC. Translated, it gives CASSPLGWYEQYF.

This clonotype was seen a handful of times. The rearrangement joins TRBV9 to TRBJ2-1, with TRBD2 matching 10 bases. CDR3 size: 15 residues. Germline loops: CDR1 SGDLS, CDR2 YYNGEE. The ends lost 0 bases at V and 12 bases at J; junction bases unmatched: 9. CDR3 in amino acids: CASSVGQRGGGRQFF. Here the CDR3 DNA reads TGTGCCAGCAGCGTAGGGCAGCGGGGGGGCGGAAGGCAGTTCTTC.

This clonotype was seen more than once but under ten times. The chain is built from TRBV3-1 and TRBJ2-7; D possibly uses TRBD1 or TRBD2 (5 bases each). CDR1 and CDR2 from the germline V gene are LGHDT and YNNKEL (reference sequence). The CDR3 has 16 residues. Trimming stripped 1 base from V and 1 base from J, with 14 bases between. CDR3 protein: CASSQAWGRLSYEQYF. In nucleotides, the CDR3 is TGTGCCAGCAGCCAAGCCTGGGGACGGTTATCCTACGAGCAGTACTTC.

This clonotype was counted a few times. The V call is TRBV19, the J call TRBJ1-1, with 9 bases lining up with TRBD1. The germline gives CDR1 LNHDA, CDR2 SQIVND (reference sequence). The ends lost 6 bases at V and 10 bases at J; junction bases unmatched: 9. The CDR3 covers 13 residues. For the CDR3, the DNA is TGTGCCAGTAGGGAACAGGGGGCGAGCGGAGCTTTCTTT. This translates into CASREQGASGAFF.

The V call is TRBV6-1, the J call TRBJ2-4, with D hard to call. The V gene lost 4 bases and the J gene lost 0 bases, with 10 bases spanning the gap. CDR1 MNHNS and CDR2 SASEGT come from the germline V gene. This CDR3 comprises 15 residues. CDR3 loop: CASSGGTLAKNIQYF. The CDR3 DNA is TGTGCCAGCAGTGGAGGCACGTTAGCCAAAAACATTCAGTACTTC.

The table lists this clonotype with a few counts. V and J are TRBV4-2 and TRBJ2-1, with 10 bases lining up with TRBD2. CDR3 size: 17 residues. Germline assignment: CDR1 LGHNA and CDR2 YNFKEQ. J gave up 8 bases and V 0 bases, and 10 bases lay outside the gene matches. The CDR3, as DNA: TGTGCCAGCAGCCAAGATCCCAGGCTAGCGGGGGTCCATGAGCAGTTCTTC. Translating it yields CASSQDPRLAGVHEQFF.

V usage is TRBV28 and J usage is TRBJ1-2; weak D call: TRBD1 (6 bases). The length of the CDR3 is 13 residues. Germline V CDR1 and CDR2: MDHEN, SYDVKM. Trimming removed 5 bases from V and 4 bases from J, with 11 bases in between. The CDR3 nucleotides are TGTGCCAGCAGTCAGGGGAGAGGCTATGGCTACACCTTC. This translates into CASSQGRGYGYTF.

The rearrangement joins TRBV7-9 to TRBJ2-1; TRBD2 might be the D (5 bases). Trimming shortened V by 5 bases and J by 6 bases, and 5 bases separated the two germline ends. Germline values: CDR1 SEHNR, CDR2 FQNEAQ (reference sequence). The length of the CDR3 is 11 residues. The CDR3 is CASSGSNEQFF. For the CDR3, the DNA is TGTGCCAGCAGCGGGAGCAATGAGCAGTTCTTC.

This clonotype was seen repeatedly, ten times or more. J is TRBJ1-2 and V is TRBV7-9; 7 positions match TRBD1. CDR1 SEHNR and CDR2 FQNEAQ come from the germline V gene (reference sequence). V shed 0 bases and J 8 bases; nucleotides not matched to a gene: 3. The CDR3 extends over 13 amino acids. The CDR3 spells CASSLATGVGYTF. The CDR3 DNA is TGTGCCAGCAGCTTAGCAACAGGGGTCGGCTACACCTTC. The full variable domain, completed using reference TRBV7-9 and TRBJ1-2, is DTGVSQNPRHKITKRGQNVTFRCDPISEHNRLYWYRQTLGQGPEFLTYFQNEAQLEKSRLLSDRFSAERPKGSFSTLEIQRTEQGDSAMYLCASSLATGVGYTFGSGTRLTVV.

V and J are TRBV20-1 and TRBJ2-3; 10 nucleotides line up with TRBD2. The CDR3 runs to 16 residues. Germline CDR1 reads DFQATT; CDR2 reads SNEGSKA (reference sequence). The V gene end was trimmed by 6 bases and the J gene end by 3 bases; junction bases not matched to a gene: 12. The CDR3 DNA sequence: TGCAGTGCGCTCTCTACTAGCGGGGAGCCAACAGATACGCAGTATTTT. Translation gives CSALSTSGEPTDTQYF.

At least ten counts were recorded for this clonotype. V is TRBV30 and J is TRBJ1-1; D is undetermined. This CDR3 contains 14 residues. Germline V gene data show CDR1 as GTSNPN and CDR2 as SVGIG (reference sequence). Between the trimmed V and J ends, which lost 2 bases and 2 bases, there was a span of 12 bases. The CDR3 here is CAWSPGQTNTEAFF. CDR3 coding DNA: TGTGCCTGGAGTCCCGGGCAGACTAACACTGAAGCTTTCTTT.

In its sample, this clonotype was seen many times. The rearrangement joins TRBV7-9 to TRBJ1-3; 7 positions match TRBD1. CDR1 SEHNR and CDR2 FQNEAQ come from the germline V gene (reference sequence). CDR3 length: 16 residues. Trimming took 4 bases from V and 2 from J; bases not matched to a gene: 8. CDR3 residues: CASSSQGVMPGNTIYF. DNA of the CDR3: TGTGCCAGCAGCTCTCAGGGGGTGATGCCTGGAAACACCATATATTTT. Looking up the rest from reference TRBV7-9 and TRBJ1-3 gives the full variable domain: DTGVSQNPRHKITKRGQNVTFRCDPISEHNRLYWYRQTLGQGPEFLTYFQNEAQLEKSRLLSDRFSAERPKGSFSTLEIQRTEQGDSAMYLCASSSQGVMPGNTIYFGEGSWLTVV.

This clonotype was counted ten times or more. J is TRBJ2-7 and V is TRBV20-1; no firm D call. The CDR3 has 11 amino acids. The germline V gene encodes CDR1 DFQATT and CDR2 SNEGSKA (reference sequence). The V gene lost 3 bases and the J gene lost 5 bases, with 8 bases spanning the gap. This CDR3 is CSASSGHEQYF. CDR3 nucleotide sequence: TGCAGTGCTAGTTCCGGACACGAGCAGTACTTC.